The 10 T cell receptor beta chains in this list originate from one sample, sequenced in a study of blood T cell repertoires in COVID-19. Here immunoSEQ multiplex PCR was the method, and the copy in TCRdb shows in-frame clones only, minus some. The table records under 300,000 clones, about 70% of them present only once. Sequenced sample: peripheral blood. These receptors originate from an elderly woman with acute or convalescent COVID-19.

The chain is built from TRBV6-2 or TRBV6-3 and TRBJ1-2; no reliable D call. Germline V gene sequence: CDR1 MNHEY, CDR2 SVGEGT. CDR3 size: 14 residues. V was trimmed by 4 bases and J by 2 bases, leaving 11 bases between them. The CDR3 nucleotides are TGTGCCAGCAGTTTCCCCGGTTCGAACTATGGCTACACCTTC. Its protein is CASSFPGSNYGYTF.

The V call is TRBV5-6, the J call TRBJ2-1, with D perhaps matching TRBD2 (5 bases). The germline V gene encodes CDR1 SGHDT and CDR2 YYEEEE. There are 15 residues in the CDR3. The V end lost 4 bases, the J end lost 4 bases, and 15 bases lay between the germline ends. CDR3 in amino acids: CASSPDTRRYNEQFF. The CDR3 bases are TGTGCCAGCAGCCCGGATACTAGACGTTACAATGAGCAGTTCTTC.

V gene TRBV6-2 or TRBV6-3 combines with J gene TRBJ2-7, with TRBD1 matching over 9 bases. Germline trimming cut 6 bases from V and 0 bases from J; bases unmatched to any gene: 9. The CDR3 length is 16 residues. Looked up from germline, CDR1 is MNHEY and CDR2 is SVGEGT. CDR3 in amino acids: CASSSYGQGNSYEQYF. The CDR3 DNA follows: TGTGCCAGCAGCTCTTATGGACAGGGGAACTCCTACGAGCAGTACTTC.

The chain is built from TRBV7-6 and TRBJ2-3, with 10 bases aligning to TRBD1. V shed 2 bases, J shed 4 bases, and the junction held 6 bases outside the gene matches. This CDR3 has 16 amino acids. Germline V gives CDR1 SGHVS, CDR2 FNYEAQ. The chain's CDR3 is CASSLSPGTGADTQYF. The CDR3 bases are TGTGCCAGCAGCTTAAGTCCAGGGACAGGGGCAGATACGCAGTATTTT.

This clone was detected only a few times. As DNA, the CDR3 is TGTGCCAGCAGCTTAGTATCAACTACTGAGCAGTTCTTC. Its protein is CASSLVSTTEQFF. The V gene is TRBV11-2, the J gene TRBJ2-1; unclear D gene. The CDR3 has 13 amino acids. With 1 base removed from V and 9 bases from J, the gap between germline ends came to 10 bases. Germline CDR1 SGHAT, CDR2 FQNNGV.

On this clone itself: A read error may account for a junction end that differs from germline. The V call is TRBV12-3 or TRBV12-4, the J call TRBJ2-2; weak D call: TRBD1 (6 bases). This CDR3 region has 12 residues. The CDR3 sequence is CASSLNLRGFLF. The CDR3 bases are TGTGCCAGCAGTTTAAACCTGAGGGGGTTCCTTTTT.

The chain recombines TRBV19 with TRBJ1-5; 7 bases fit TRBD1. Germline assignment: CDR1 LNHDA and CDR2 SQIVND (reference sequence). The CDR3 consists of 17 residues. V lost 5 bases and J lost 4; bases outside the gene matches: 14. In DNA form, the CDR3 reads TGTGCCAGTAGTGCCGGGACAGACTTTGACGGGAATCAGCCCCAGCATTTT. It specifies CASSAGTDFDGNQPQHF.

V usage is TRBV7-9 and J usage is TRBJ1-4; the D gene is possibly TRBD1 (6 bases). This CDR3 comprises 15 residues. The V gene's germline CDR1 is SEHNR and CDR2 FQNEAQ (reference sequence). With 5 bases removed from V and 1 base from J, the gap between germline ends came to 11 bases. The CDR3 is CASSRQTGTNEKLFF. As DNA, the CDR3 is TGTGCCAGCAGCCGCCAGACAGGAACTAATGAAAAACTGTTTTTT.

The chain is built from TRBV6-5 and TRBJ1-1, with D possibly TRBD1 on 5 matching bases. Trimming took off 6 bases at V and 4 bases at J, with 15 bases between the two ends. The CDR3 extends over 14 amino acids. The germline CDR1 and CDR2 sequences are MNHEY and SVGAGI. CDR3 amino acids: CASSRSTGVTEAFF. The CDR3 bases are TGTGCCAGCAGCCGCTCCACAGGTGTCACTGAAGCTTTCTTT.

The V and J genes are TRBV11-1 and TRBJ2-1; 11 positions match TRBD2. The CDR3 totals 13 residues. Per the germline V gene, CDR1 is SGHAT and CDR2 is FQDESV (reference sequence). J lost 7 bases, V lost 7 bases, and 3 bases had no gene match. The DNA of the CDR3 is TGTGCCAGCACAATAGCGGGGGGGAATGAGCAGTTCTTC. It yields the protein CASTIAGGNEQFF.